This section outlines one T cell receptor beta chain sequence together with its context. The use of a sample-barcoded 5' primer and a J-beta primer mix characterized a second PCR of about 6 to 11 cycles. TCRdb reanalysed the 5' RACE reads using MiXCR and keeps one entry per CDR3 protein. The sample carries about 600,000 distinct CDR3 sequences, more than 45% recorded once. The ends were cut back, 5 bases at V and 0 bases at J, with 10 bases in the middle. The CDR3 totals 14 residues. Germline assignment: CDR1 SGHTA and CDR2 FQGNSA. The sample originates from a study of blood T cells in healthy people across ages.

The sequence was obtained from a man aged 80 or over in good health. What was sequenced was blood. This sequence joins TRBV7-2 and TRBJ1-2; D perhaps matches TRBD1 (5 bases). The CDR3 loop reads CASSQQASNYGYTF. In DNA, the CDR3 is TGTGCCAGCAGCCAACAGGCCTCTAACTATGGCTACACCTTC.